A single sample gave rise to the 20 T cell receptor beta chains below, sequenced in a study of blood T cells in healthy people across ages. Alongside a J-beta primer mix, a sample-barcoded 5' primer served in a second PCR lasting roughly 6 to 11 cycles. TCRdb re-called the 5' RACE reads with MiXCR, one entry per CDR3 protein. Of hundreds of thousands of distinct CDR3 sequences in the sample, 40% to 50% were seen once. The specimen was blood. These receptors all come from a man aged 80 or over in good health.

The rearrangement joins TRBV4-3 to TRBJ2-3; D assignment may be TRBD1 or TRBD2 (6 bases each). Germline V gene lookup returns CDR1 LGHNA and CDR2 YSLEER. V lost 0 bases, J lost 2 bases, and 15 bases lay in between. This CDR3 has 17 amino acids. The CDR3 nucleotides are TGCGCCAGCAGCCAAGAAGGGTCCCGGGGGCCCACAGATACGCAGTATTTT. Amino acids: CASSQEGSRGPTDTQYF.

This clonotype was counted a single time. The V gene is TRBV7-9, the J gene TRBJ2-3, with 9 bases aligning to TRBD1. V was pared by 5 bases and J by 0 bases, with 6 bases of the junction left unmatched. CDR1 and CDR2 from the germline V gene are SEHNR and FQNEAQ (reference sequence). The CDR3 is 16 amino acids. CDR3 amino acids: CASSARQGVSTDTQYF. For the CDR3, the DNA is TGTGCCAGCAGCGCCAGACAGGGGGTGAGCACAGATACGCAGTATTTT.

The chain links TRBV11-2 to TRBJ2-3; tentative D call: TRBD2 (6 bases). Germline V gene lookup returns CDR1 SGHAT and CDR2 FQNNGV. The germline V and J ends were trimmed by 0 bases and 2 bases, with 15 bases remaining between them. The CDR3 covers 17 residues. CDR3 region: CASSLEGQRAYTDTQYF. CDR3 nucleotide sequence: TGTGCCAGCAGCTTAGAGGGCCAGCGGGCCTACACAGATACGCAGTATTTT.

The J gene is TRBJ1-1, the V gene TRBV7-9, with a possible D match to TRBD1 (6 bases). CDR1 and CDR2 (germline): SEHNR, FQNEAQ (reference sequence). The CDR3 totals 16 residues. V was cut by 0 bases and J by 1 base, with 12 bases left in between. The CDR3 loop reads CASSLAGGQGNTEAFF. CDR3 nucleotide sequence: TGTGCCAGCAGCTTAGCGGGGGGGCAGGGGAACACTGAAGCTTTCTTT. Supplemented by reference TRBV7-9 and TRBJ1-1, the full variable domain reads DTGVSQNPRHKITKRGQNVTFRCDPISEHNRLYWYRQTLGQGPEFLTYFQNEAQLEKSRLLSDRFSAERPKGSFSTLEIQRTEQGDSAMYLCASSLAGGQGNTEAFFGQGTRLTVV.

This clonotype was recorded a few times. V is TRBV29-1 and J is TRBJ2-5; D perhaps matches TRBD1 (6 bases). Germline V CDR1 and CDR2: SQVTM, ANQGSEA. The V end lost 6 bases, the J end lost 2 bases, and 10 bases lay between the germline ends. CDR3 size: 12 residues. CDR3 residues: CSVVRGQETQYF. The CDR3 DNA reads TGCAGCGTCGTCAGGGGACAAGAGACCCAGTACTTC.

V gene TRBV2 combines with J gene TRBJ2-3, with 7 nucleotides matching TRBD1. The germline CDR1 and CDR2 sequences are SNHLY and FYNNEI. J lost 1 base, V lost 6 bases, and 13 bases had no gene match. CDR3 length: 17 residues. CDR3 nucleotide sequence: TGTGCCAGCAGGGGGAATATGGGGACAGTCGGCACAGATACGCAGTATTTT. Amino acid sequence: CASRGNMGTVGTDTQYF.

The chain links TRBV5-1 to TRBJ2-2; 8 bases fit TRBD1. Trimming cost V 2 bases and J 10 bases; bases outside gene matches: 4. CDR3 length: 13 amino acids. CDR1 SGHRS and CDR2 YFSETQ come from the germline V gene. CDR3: CASSFGDRPELFF. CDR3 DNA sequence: TGCGCCAGCAGCTTTGGGGACAGGCCGGAGCTGTTTTTT. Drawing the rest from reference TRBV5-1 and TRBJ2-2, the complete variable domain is KAGVTQTPRYLIKTRGQQVTLSCSPISGHRSVSWYQQTPGQGLQFLFEYFSETQRNKGNFPGRFSGRQFSNSRSEMNVSTLELGDSALYLCASSFGDRPELFFGEGSRLTVL.

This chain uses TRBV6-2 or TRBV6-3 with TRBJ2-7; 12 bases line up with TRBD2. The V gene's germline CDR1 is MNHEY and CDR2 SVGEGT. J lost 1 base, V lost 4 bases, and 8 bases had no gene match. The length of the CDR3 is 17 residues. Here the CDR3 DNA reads TGTGCCAGCAGTTTCCAGACTAGCGGGAGACAGTCCTACGAGCAGTACTTC. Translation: CASSFQTSGRQSYEQYF.

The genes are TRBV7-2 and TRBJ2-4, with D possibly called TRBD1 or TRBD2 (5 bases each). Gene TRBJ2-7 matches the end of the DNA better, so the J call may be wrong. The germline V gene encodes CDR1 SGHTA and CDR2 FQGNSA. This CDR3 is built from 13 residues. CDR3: CASSGTSIYEQYF. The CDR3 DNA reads TGTGCCAGTTCAGGGACCAGTATCTACGAGCAGTACTTC.

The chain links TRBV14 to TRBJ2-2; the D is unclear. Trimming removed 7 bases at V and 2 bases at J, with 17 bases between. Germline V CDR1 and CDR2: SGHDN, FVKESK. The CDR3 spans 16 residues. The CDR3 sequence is CASTQDGPPNTGELFF. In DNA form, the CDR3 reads TGTGCCAGCACCCAGGACGGACCACCAAACACCGGGGAGCTGTTTTTT.

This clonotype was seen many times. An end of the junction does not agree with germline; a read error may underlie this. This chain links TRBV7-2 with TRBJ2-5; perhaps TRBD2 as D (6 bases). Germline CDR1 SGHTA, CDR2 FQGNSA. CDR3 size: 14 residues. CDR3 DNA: TGTGTCAGCAGCAGGGACTGGGGCCAAGAGACCCAGTACTTC. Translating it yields CVSSRDWGQETQYF.

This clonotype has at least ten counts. CDR3 loop: CASSPLAGGYNEQFF. CDR3 DNA: TGTGCCAGCAGCCCATTGGCGGGGGGCTACAATGAGCAGTTCTTC. The genes are TRBV11-1 and TRBJ2-1; 8 bases align to TRBD2. Germline CDR1 is SGHAT and CDR2 is FQDESV (reference sequence). V was clipped by 5 bases and J by 3 bases; unmatched bases: 6. CDR3 size: 15 residues.

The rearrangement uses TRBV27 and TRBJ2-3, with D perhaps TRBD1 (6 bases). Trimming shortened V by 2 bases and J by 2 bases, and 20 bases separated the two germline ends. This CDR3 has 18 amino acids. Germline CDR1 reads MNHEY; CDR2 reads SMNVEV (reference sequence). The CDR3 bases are TGTGCCAGCAGTTTACTGACAGGTGGACTGAGGACCACAGATACGCAGTATTTT. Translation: CASSLLTGGLRTTDTQYF.

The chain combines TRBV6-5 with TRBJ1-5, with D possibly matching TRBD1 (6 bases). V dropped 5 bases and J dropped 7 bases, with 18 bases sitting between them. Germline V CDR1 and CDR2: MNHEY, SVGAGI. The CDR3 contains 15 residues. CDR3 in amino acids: CASSLGGGFRQPQHF. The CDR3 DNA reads TGTGCCAGCAGTCTAGGGGGGGGATTCAGGCAGCCCCAGCATTTT.

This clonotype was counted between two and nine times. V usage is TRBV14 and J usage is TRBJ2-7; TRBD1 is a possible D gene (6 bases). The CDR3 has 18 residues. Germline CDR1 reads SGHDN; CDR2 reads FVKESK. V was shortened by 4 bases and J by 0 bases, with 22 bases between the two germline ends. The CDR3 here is CASSPMARGSGSSYEQYF. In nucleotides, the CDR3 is TGTGCCAGCAGCCCAATGGCCAGGGGAAGCGGCAGCTCCTACGAGCAGTACTTC.

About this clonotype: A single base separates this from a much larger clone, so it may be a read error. The CDR3 nucleotides are TGTGCCAGCAGCCAAGATATCGTCCAAGAGACCCGGTACTTC. Protein sequence: CASSQDIVQETRYF. The chain is built from TRBV14 and TRBJ2-5; D gene ambiguous. Germline loops: CDR1 SGHDN, CDR2 FVKESK. CDR3 length equals 14 residues.

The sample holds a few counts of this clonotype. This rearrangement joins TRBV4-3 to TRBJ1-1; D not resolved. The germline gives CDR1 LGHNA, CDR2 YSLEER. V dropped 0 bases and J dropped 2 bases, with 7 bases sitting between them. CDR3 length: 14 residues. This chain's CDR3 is CASSQDLGNTEAFF. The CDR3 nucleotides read TGCGCCAGCAGCCAAGATCTGGGTAACACTGAAGCTTTCTTT.

The CDR3, as DNA: TGTGCCAGCAGCCGAGCCAGGGAAAGGGTCTACGAGCAGTACTTC. Its translation is CASSRARERVYEQYF. The chain employs TRBV6-5 and TRBJ2-7, with TRBD1 as a possible D gene (5 bases). Germline V gene data show CDR1 as MNHEY and CDR2 as SVGAGI. This CDR3 comprises 15 residues. The V end lost 6 bases, the J end lost 3 bases, and 18 bases lay between the germline ends.

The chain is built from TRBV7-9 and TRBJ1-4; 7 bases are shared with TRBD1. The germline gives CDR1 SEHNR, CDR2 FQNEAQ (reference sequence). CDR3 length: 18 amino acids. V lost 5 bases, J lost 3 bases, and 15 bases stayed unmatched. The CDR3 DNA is TGTGCCAGCAGCAAAACCCCGCTTATCGGGACAGCTAATGAAAAACTGTTTTTT. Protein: CASSKTPLIGTANEKLFF.

In DNA, the CDR3 is TGCGCCAGCAGCCAAGAGGTGGGGAACCGGAATCAGCCCCAGCATTTT. Residues: CASSQEVGNRNQPQHF. The chain employs TRBV4-1 and TRBJ1-5, with no clear D. Germline loops: CDR1 MGHRA, CDR2 YSYEKL. This CDR3 has 16 residues. V shed 0 bases and J shed 4 bases, with 13 bases lying between them.